The 16 T cell receptor beta chains below were found in one sample sequenced in a study of T cell repertoires in cytomegalovirus infection. MiXCR, applied by TCRdb to the reads, yields one record per CDR3 protein. The repertoire holds 600,000 to 800,000 distinct CDR3 sequences, with 24% as singletons. The material sequenced was CD8+ T cells from PBMCs. Every receptor here comes from a human donor in good health (CMV status not recorded). Some clones in this sample may be carry-over from other donors' samples.

This clonotype was seen more than once but under ten times. The V and J genes are TRBV7-9 and TRBJ2-1, with TRBD2 matching over 10 bases. Unmatched junction bases numbered 6, after V lost 10 bases and J lost 6 bases. This CDR3 contains 13 residues. Germline V gene sequence: CDR1 SEHNR, CDR2 FQNEAQ (reference sequence). CDR3 bases: TGTGCCACCCTAGCGGGGGATATCAATGAGCAGTTCTTC. This gives the protein CATLAGDINEQFF.

This clonotype was seen many times. The chain recombines TRBV7-9 with TRBJ1-1; 9 bases line up with TRBD1. There are 15 residues in the CDR3. V trimming: 2 bases; J trimming: 1 base; junction bases outside the gene matches: 2. Germline V gives CDR1 SEHNR, CDR2 FQNEAQ (reference sequence). CDR3 nucleotide sequence: TGTGCCAGCAGCTTAACAGGGGGCCAGAACACTGAAGCTTTCTTT. Protein sequence: CASSLTGGQNTEAFF.

The table lists this clonotype with a few counts. CDR3 nucleotides: TGCAGCGTTGAATTAGGGCAGGACACCTCCCCGTGGTACGAGCAGTACGTC. It specifies CSVELGQDTSPWYEQYV. V usage is TRBV29-1 and J usage is TRBJ2-7; weak D call: TRBD1 (5 bases). V lost 2 bases, J lost 4 bases, and 24 bases lay in between. CDR3 size: 17 residues. Germline V gene sequence: CDR1 SQVTM, CDR2 ANQGSEA.

The chain recombines TRBV6-2 or TRBV6-3 with TRBJ2-7; tentative D call: TRBD2 (5 bases). The V end was cut by 2 bases, the J end by 7 bases, with 15 bases between. Germline CDR1 reads MNHEY; CDR2 reads SVGEGT. This CDR3 region has 14 residues. This chain's CDR3 is CASSYIDGGKEQYV. Written as DNA, the CDR3 is TGTGCCAGCAGTTACATTGACGGAGGTAAGGAGCAGTACGTC.

The chain recombines TRBV5-1 with TRBJ1-1; no clear D gene. The CDR3 has 14 residues. Germline lookup yields CDR1 SGHRS and CDR2 YFSETQ. V was pared by 7 bases and J by 1 base, with 14 bases between. CDR3 sequence (DNA): TGCGCCAGCGTTCTGGGCGGGAAGAACACTGAAGCTTTCTTT. This codes for CASVLGGKNTEAFF.

The table lists this clonotype with a few counts. The chain recombines TRBV27 with TRBJ1-1, with D perhaps matching TRBD1 (5 bases). Germline lookup yields CDR1 MNHEY and CDR2 SMNVEV (reference sequence). V was clipped by 5 bases and J by 3 bases, with 10 bases between them. The CDR3 is 13 residues long. The CDR3 nucleotides are TGTGCCAGCAGTCCCATGGGGGACACTGAAGCTTTCTTT. Residues: CASSPMGDTEAFF.

This chain uses TRBV27 with TRBJ2-2, with 9 positions matching TRBD2. The CDR3 has 21 amino acids. Germline trimming cut 6 bases from V and 0 bases from J; bases unmatched to any gene: 20. CDR1 MNHEY and CDR2 SMNVEV come from the germline V gene (reference sequence). The CDR3 loop reads CASSPPKGRGRERSNTGELFF. The CDR3 coding sequence is TGTGCCAGCAGCCCCCCCAAGGGCCGCGGGAGGGAGCGATCGAACACCGGGGAGCTGTTTTTT.

This sequence joins TRBV10-2 and TRBJ1-5; weak D call: TRBD1 (5 bases). CDR1 is WSHSY, CDR2 SAAADI, per germline. The CDR3 is 13 residues long. Trimming took off 9 bases at V and 0 bases at J, with 9 bases between the two ends. The DNA of the CDR3 is TGCGCCAGTGGGGCTAATAGCAATCAGCCCCAGCATTTT. It encodes CASGANSNQPQHF.

DNA for the CDR3: TGTGCCAGCGAGACTAGCCAGACAGATACGCAGTATTTT. Translation: CASETSQTDTQYF. The genes are TRBV7-9 and TRBJ2-3; 7 bases match TRBD2. J lost 3 bases, V lost 8 bases, and 5 bases had no gene match. The germline CDR1 and CDR2 sequences are SEHNR and FQNEAQ (reference sequence). The CDR3 has 13 amino acids.

The CDR3 DNA is TGTGCCAGCAGCTTACGGCAGGGGTTCGCGAACACCGGGGAGCTGTTTTTT. It is translated as CASSLRQGFANTGELFF. The rearrangement uses TRBV7-9 and TRBJ2-2, with D perhaps TRBD1 (6 bases). Germline CDR1 SEHNR, CDR2 FQNEAQ (reference sequence). This CDR3 comprises 17 residues. V lost 2 bases to trimming and J lost 0 bases, with 13 bases between them.

A remark on this clonotype: A much larger clonotype is one base distant, so this may be a read error. V and J are TRBV7-6 and TRBJ2-7; TRBD2 might be the D (5 bases). CDR1 SGHVS and CDR2 FNYEAQ come from the germline V gene. The CDR3 has 12 amino acids. CDR3 region: CASSLGPRELYF. CDR3 sequence (DNA): TGTGCCAGCAGCTTAGGTCCGAGGGAGCTGTACTTC.

V usage is TRBV29-1 and J usage is TRBJ2-1; possibly TRBD1 for D (6 bases). The length of the CDR3 is 15 residues. Germline V gene sequence: CDR1 SQVTM, CDR2 ANQGSEA. V was shortened by 3 bases and J by 8 bases, with 20 bases between the two germline ends. DNA for the CDR3: TGCAGCGTTGATCTGGGCAGGGGTGAGGGCGATGAGCAGTTCTTC. Translated: CSVDLGRGEGDEQFF.

This clonotype was detected only a few times. The gene calls are TRBV2 and TRBJ2-7, with 12 bases fitting TRBD1. CDR3 length: 14 residues. V was pared by 8 bases and J by 2 bases, with 4 bases of the junction left unmatched. CDR1 and CDR2 from the germline V gene are SNHLY and FYNNEI. The DNA for the CDR3 is TGTGCCAGCTGGGGACAGGGGGCCACCTACGAGCAGTACTTC. As protein: CASWGQGATYEQYF. The full variable domain, with the rest looked up from reference TRBV2 and TRBJ2-7, is EPEVTQTPSHQVTQMGQEVILRCVPISNHLYFYWYRQILGQKVEFLVSFYNNEISEKSEIFDDQFSVERPDGSNFTLKIRSTKLEDSAMYFCASWGQGATYEQYFGPGTRLTVT.

Of note for this clonotype: The junction departs from germline at one end; a sequencing error may be responsible. V gene TRBV6-2 or TRBV6-3 combines with J gene TRBJ2-5, with a possible D match to TRBD2 (6 bases). CDR3 length equals 17 residues. Per germline, CDR1 MNHEY and CDR2 SVGEGT. The CDR3 DNA reads TGTGCCAGCAGCTACTTGGAGGTGCAAGGTGGAGGGGAGACCCAGTACTTC. This codes for CASSYLEVQGGGETQYF.

Comments on this clonotype: An end of the junction differs from the germline gene, which may be a read error. V usage is TRBV12-3 or TRBV12-4 and J usage is TRBJ1-2; a weak D match, TRBD1 (6 bases). The CDR3 is 16 residues long. Here the CDR3 DNA reads TGTCCCAGCATTTTTGGTCCGCAGGGGCCTAACTATGGCTACACCTTC. Translation gives CPSIFGPQGPNYGYTF.

For the CDR3, the DNA is TGTGCCAGCAGCTTAGAGGGACTGCCCTCTGGAAACACCATATATTTT. This codes for CASSLEGLPSGNTIYF. V gene TRBV7-9 combines with J gene TRBJ1-3; weak D call: TRBD1 (5 bases). The ends were cut back, 1 base at V and 0 bases at J, with 10 bases in the middle. Per the germline V gene, CDR1 is SEHNR and CDR2 is FQNEAQ (reference sequence). The length of the CDR3 is 16 residues.